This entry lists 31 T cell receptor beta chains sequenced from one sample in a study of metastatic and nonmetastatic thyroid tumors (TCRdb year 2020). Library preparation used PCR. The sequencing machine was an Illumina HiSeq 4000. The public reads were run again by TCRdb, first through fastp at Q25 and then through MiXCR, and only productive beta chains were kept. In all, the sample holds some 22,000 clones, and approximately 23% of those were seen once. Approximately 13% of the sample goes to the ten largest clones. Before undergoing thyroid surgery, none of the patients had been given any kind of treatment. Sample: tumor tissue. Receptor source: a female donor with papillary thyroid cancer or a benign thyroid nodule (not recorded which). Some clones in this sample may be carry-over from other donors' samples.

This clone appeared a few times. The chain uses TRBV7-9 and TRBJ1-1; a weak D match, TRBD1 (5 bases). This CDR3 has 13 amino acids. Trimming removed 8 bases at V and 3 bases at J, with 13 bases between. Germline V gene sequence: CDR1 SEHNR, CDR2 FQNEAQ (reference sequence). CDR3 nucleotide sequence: TGTGCCAGCCTCCTCGGGGGGGACACTGAAGCTTTCTTT. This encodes CASLLGGDTEAFF.

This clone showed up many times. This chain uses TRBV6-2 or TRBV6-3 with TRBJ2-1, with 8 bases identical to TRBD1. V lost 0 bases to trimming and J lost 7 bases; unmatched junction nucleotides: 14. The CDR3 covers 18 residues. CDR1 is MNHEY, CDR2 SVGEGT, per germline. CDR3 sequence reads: CASSYSIVTGGIQNEQFF. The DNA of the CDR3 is TGTGCCAGCAGTTACTCGATTGTCACAGGGGGTATCCAAAATGAGCAGTTCTTC.

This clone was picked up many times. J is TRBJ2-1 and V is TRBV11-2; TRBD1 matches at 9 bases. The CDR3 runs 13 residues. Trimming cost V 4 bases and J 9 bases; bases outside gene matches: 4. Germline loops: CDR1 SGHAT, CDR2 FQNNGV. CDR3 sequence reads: CASSSTGGGEQFF. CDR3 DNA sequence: TGTGCCAGCAGCTCAACAGGGGGCGGTGAGCAGTTCTTC. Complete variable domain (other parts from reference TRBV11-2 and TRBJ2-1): EAGVAQSPRYKIIEKRQSVAFWCNPISGHATLYWYQQILGQGPKLLIQFQNNGVVDDSQLPKDRFSAERLKGVDSTLKIQPAKLEDSAVYLCASSSTGGGEQFFGPGTRLTVL.

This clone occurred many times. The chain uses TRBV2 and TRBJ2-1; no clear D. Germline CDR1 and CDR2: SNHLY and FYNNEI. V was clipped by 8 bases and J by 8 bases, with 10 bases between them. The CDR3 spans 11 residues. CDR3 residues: CASGQSDEQFF. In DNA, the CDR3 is TGTGCCAGCGGCCAGAGCGATGAGCAGTTCTTC.

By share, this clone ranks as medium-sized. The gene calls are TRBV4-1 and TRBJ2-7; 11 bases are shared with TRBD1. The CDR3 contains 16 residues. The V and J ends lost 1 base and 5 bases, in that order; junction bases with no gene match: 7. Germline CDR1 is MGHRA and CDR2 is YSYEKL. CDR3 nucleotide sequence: TGCGCCAGCAGCCAAGTCGGACAGGGGGCGAGGAACGAGCAGTACTTC. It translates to CASSQVGQGARNEQYF.

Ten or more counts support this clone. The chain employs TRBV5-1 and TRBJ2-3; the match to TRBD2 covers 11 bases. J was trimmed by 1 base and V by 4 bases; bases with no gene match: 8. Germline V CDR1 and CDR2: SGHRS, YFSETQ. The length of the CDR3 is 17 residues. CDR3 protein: CASSKLAGVAGTDTQYF. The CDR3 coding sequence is TGCGCCAGCAGCAAACTAGCGGGAGTAGCCGGCACAGATACGCAGTATTTT.

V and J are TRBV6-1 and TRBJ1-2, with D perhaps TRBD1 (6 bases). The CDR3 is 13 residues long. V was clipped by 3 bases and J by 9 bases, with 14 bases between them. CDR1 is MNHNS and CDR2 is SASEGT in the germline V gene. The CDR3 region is CASSETGKYCYTF. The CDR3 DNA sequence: TGTGCCAGCAGTGAGACAGGAAAATATTGCTACACCTTC.

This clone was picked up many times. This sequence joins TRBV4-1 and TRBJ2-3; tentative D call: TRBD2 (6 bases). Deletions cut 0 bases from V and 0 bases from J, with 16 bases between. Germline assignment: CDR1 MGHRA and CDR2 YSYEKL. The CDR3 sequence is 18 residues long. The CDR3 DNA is TGCGCCAGCAGCCAAGATGGGCGGGGACGGCTAAGCACAGATACGCAGTATTTT. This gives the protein CASSQDGRGRLSTDTQYF.

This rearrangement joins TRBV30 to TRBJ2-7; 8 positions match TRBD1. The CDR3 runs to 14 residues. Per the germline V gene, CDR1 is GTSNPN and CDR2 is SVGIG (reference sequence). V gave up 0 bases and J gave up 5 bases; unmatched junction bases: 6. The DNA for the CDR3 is TGTGCCTGGAGTGTAAAGGGACAGGCCCACGAGCAGTACTTC. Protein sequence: CAWSVKGQAHEQYF.

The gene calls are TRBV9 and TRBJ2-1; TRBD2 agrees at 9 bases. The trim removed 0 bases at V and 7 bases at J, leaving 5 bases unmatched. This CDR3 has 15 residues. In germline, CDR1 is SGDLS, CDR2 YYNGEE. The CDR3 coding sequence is TGTGCCAGCAGCGTAGAGTTAGCGGGGGTGAATGAGCAGTTCTTC. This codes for CASSVELAGVNEQFF.

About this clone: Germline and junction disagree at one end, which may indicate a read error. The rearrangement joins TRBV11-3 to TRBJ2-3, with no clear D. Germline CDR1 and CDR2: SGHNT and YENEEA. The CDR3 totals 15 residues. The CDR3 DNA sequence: TGTGCCAGCAGCTTAGATCCCGTCAACACAGATACGCAGTTTTTT. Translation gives CASSLDPVNTDTQFF. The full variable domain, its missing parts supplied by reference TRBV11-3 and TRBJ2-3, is EAGVVQSPRYKIIEKKQPVAFWCNPISGHNTLYWYLQNLGQGPELLIRYENEEAVDDSQLPKDRFSAERLKGVDSTLKIQPAELGDSAVYLCASSLDPVNTDTQFFGPGTRLTVL.

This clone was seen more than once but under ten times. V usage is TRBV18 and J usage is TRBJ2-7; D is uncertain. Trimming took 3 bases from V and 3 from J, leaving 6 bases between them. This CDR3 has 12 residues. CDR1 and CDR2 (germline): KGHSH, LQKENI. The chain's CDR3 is CASSPTLYEQYF. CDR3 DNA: TGTGCCAGCTCACCTACTCTCTACGAGCAGTACTTC.

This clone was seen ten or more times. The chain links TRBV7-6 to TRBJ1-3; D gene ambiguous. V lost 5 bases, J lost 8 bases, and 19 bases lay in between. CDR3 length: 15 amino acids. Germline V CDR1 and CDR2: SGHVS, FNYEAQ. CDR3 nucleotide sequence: TGTGCCAGCAGCACGACTCGGGCCCGGCTGGACACCATATATTTT. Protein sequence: CASSTTRARLDTIYF.

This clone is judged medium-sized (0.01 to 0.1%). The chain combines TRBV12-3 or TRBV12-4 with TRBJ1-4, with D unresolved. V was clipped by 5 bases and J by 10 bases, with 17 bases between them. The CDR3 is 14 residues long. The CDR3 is CASSVWAGEGKLFF. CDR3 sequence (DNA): TGTGCCAGCAGTGTCTGGGCTGGAGAAGGAAAACTGTTTTTT.

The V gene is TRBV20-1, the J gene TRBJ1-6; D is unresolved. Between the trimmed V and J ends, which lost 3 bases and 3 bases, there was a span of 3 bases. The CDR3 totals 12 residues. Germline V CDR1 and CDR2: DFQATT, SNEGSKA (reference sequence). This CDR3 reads CSARDYNSPLHF. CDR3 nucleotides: TGCAGTGCTAGGGACTATAATTCACCCCTCCACTTT.

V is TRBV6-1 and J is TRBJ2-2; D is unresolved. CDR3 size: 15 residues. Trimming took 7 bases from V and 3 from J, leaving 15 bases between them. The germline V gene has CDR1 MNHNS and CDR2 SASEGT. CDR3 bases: TGTGCCAGCACGAGCAGGCAGCGTTACACCGGGGAGCTGTTTTTT. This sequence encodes CASTSRQRYTGELFF.

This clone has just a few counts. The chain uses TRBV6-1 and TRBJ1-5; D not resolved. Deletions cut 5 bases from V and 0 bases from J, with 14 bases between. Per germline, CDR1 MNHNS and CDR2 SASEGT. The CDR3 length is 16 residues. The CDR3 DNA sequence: TGTGCCAGCAGTACCGGGCGCGGTTATAGCAATCAGCCCCAGCATTTT. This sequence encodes CASSTGRGYSNQPQHF.

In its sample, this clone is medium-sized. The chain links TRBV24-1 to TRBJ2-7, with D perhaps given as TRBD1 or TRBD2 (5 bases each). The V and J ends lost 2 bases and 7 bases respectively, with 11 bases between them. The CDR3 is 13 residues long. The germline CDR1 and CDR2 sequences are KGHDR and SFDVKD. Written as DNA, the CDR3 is TGTGCCACCAGTGATTCGCCCAGGGAGGAGCAGTACTTC. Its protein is CATSDSPREEQYF.

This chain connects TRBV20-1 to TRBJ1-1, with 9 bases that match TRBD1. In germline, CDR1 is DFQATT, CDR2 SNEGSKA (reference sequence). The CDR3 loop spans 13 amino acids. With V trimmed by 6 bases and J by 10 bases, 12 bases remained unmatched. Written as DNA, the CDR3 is TGCAGTGCAGACGGACAGGGGCCCCAGGGAGCTTTCTTT. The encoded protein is CSADGQGPQGAFF.

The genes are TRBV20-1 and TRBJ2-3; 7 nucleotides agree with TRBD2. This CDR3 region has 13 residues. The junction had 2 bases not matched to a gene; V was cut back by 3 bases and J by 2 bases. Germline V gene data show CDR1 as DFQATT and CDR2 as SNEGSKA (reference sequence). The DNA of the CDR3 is TGCAGTGCTAGTGGGGGGGACACAGATACGCAGTATTTT. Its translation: CSASGGDTDTQYF.

The chain's CDR3 is CSALDVLDRNEQFF. CDR3 DNA sequence: TGCAGTGCCCTCGATGTACTAGATCGTAATGAGCAGTTCTTC. V usage is TRBV20-1 and J usage is TRBJ2-1, with a weak D call TRBD2 (5 bases). The V and J ends lost 6 bases and 7 bases respectively, with 19 bases between them. Per the germline V gene, CDR1 is DFQATT and CDR2 is SNEGSKA (reference sequence). The CDR3 is 14 residues long.

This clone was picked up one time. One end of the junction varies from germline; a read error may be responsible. CDR3 coding DNA: TGTGCTAGCAGCTCAGGGAGCTCCTACGAGCAGTACTTC. It yields the protein CASSSGSSYEQYF. The chain is built from TRBV7-7 and TRBJ2-7, with D perhaps assigned TRBD1 or TRBD2 (5 bases each). The CDR3 sequence is 13 residues long. Germline V lookup: CDR1 SSHAT, CDR2 FNYEAQ (reference sequence).

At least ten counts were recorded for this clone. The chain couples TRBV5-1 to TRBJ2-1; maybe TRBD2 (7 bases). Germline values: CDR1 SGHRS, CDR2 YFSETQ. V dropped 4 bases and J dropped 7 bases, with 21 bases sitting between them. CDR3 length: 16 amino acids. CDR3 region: CASSPPRGEGLNEQFF. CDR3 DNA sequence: TGCGCCAGCAGCCCCCCGAGGGGGGAGGGCTTGAATGAGCAGTTCTTC.

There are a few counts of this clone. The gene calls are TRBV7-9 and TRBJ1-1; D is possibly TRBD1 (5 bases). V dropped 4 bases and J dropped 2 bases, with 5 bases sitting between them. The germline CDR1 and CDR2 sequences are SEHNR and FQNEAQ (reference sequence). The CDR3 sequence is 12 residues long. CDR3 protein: CASSWDNTEAFF. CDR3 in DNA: TGTGCCAGCAGCTGGGACAACACTGAAGCTTTCTTT.

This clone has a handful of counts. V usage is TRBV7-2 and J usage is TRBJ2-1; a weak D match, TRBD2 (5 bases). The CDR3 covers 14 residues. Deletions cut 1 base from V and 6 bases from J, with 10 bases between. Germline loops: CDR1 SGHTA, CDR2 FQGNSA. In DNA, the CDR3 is TGTGCCAGCAGCTTAGGCGGGTTAGGCAATGAGCAGTTCTTC. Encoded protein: CASSLGGLGNEQFF.

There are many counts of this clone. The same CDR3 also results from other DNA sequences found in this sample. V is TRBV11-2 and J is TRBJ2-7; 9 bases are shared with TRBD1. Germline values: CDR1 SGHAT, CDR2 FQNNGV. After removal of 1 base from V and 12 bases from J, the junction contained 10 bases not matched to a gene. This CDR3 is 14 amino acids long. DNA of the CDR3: TGTGCCAGCAGCTTAGTCCTGGTGACAGGGGGGGGGTACTTC. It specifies CASSLVLVTGGGYF.

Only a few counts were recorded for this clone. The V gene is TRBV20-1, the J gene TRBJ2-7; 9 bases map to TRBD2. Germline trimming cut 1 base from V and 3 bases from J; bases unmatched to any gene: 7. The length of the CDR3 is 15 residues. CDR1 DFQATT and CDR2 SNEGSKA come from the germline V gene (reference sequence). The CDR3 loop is CSARAVAGGDYEQYF. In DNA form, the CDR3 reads TGCAGTGCTAGAGCTGTGGCGGGAGGGGACTACGAGCAGTACTTC.

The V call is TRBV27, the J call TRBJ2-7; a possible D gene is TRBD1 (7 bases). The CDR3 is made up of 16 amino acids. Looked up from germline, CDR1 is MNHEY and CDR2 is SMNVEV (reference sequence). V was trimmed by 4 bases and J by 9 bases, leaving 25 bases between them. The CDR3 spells CASSSSESRGVVGQYF. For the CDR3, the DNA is TGTGCCAGCAGTTCATCGGAATCCAGGGGGGTGGTCGGGCAGTACTTC.

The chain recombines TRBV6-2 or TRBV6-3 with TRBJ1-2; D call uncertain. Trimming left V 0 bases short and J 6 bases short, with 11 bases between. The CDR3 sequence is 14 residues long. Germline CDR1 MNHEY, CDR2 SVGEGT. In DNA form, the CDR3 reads TGTGCCAGCAGTTACTCCAGGAACTTGAATGGCTACACCTTC. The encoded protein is CASSYSRNLNGYTF.

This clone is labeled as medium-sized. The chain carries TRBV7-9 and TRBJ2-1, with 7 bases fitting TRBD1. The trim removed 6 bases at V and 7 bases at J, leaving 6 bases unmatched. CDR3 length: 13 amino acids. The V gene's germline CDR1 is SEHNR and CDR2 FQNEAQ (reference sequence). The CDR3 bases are TGTGCCAGCAGGGTCGGGACAGCTAATGAGCAGTTCTTC. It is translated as CASRVGTANEQFF.

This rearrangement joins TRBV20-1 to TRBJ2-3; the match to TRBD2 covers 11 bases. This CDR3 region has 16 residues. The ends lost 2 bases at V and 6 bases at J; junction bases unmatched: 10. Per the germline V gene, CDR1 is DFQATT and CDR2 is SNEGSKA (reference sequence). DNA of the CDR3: TGCAGTGCTAGATCTAGCGGGAGGTCCAGGTCGGATACGCAGTATTTT. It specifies CSARSSGRSRSDTQYF.